This T cell receptor (beta chain) was identified in a study of regulatory T cells in long-lasting Graves disease. Comment on this clonotype: An end of the junction does not agree with germline; a read error may underlie this.

The CDR3 covers 17 residues. The germline V gene has CDR1 SQVTM and CDR2 ANQGSEA. TCR beta libraries were built with iRepertoire HTBI primers and Arm-PCR of CDR3 regions. TCRdb itself ran the multiplex PCR reads through MiXCR, one entry per CDR3 protein. Found here are approximately 400,000 distinct CDR3 sequences, less than 25% of them singletons; the top ten hold around 20%. As for time point: persistent/refractory GD, antithyroid drugs over 5 years with positive TRAb. RNA extracted from PBMCs served as the sequencing template. This specimen consisted of peripheral blood mononuclear cells (PBMCs), obtained when the disease was refractory, from a patient treated with antithyroid drugs. The chain carries TRBV29-1 and TRBJ2-5; 8 nucleotides align to TRBD2. Matching the DNA end better, TRBJ2-1 makes the J call doubtful. This clonotype originated in a female donor with Graves disease. The CDR3 bases are TGCAGCGTTCAAGACTGGGGTAAACTAGCGGAGTACAATGAGCAGTTCTTC. Its protein is CSVQDWGKLAEYNEQFF.